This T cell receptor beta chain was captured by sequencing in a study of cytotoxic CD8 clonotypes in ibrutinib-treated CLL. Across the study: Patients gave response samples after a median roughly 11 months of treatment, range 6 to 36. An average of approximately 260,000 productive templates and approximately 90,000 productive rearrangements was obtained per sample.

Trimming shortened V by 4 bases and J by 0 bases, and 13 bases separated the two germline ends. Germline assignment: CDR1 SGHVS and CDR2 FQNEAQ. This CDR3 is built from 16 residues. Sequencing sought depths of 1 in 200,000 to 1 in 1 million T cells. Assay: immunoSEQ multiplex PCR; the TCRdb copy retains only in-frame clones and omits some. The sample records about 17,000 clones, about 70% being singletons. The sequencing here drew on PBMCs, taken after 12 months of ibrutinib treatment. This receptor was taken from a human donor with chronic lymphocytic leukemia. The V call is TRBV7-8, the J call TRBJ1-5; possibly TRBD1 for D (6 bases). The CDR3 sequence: CASSWVRTVSNQPQHF. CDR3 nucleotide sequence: TGTGCCAGCAGCTGGGTCCGGACAGTTAGCAATCAGCCCCAGCATTTT.